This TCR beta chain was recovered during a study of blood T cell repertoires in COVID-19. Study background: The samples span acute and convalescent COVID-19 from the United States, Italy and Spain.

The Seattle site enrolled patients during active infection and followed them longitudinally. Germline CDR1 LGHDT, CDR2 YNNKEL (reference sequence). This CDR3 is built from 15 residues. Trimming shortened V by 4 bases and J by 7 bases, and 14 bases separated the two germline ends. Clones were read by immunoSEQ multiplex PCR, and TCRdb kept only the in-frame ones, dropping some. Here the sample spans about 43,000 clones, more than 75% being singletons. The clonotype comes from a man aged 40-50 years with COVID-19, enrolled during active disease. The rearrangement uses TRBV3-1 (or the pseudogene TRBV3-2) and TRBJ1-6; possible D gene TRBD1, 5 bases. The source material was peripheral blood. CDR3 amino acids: CASSPQGTVNSPLHF. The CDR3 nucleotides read TGTGCCAGCAGCCCGCAGGGTACCGTGAATTCACCCCTCCACTTT.